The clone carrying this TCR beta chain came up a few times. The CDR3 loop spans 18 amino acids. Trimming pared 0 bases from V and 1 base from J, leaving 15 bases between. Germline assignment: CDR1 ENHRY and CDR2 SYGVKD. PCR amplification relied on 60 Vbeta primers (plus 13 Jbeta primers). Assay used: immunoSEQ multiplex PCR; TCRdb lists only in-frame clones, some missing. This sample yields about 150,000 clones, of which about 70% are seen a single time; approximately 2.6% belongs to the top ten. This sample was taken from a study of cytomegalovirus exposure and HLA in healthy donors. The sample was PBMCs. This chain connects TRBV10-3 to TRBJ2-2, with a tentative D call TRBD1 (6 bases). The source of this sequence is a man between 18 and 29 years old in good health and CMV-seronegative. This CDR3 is CAISESMGAGKNTGELFF. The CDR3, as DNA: TGTGCCATCAGTGAGTCGATGGGGGCAGGGAAGAACACCGGGGAGCTGTTTTTT.